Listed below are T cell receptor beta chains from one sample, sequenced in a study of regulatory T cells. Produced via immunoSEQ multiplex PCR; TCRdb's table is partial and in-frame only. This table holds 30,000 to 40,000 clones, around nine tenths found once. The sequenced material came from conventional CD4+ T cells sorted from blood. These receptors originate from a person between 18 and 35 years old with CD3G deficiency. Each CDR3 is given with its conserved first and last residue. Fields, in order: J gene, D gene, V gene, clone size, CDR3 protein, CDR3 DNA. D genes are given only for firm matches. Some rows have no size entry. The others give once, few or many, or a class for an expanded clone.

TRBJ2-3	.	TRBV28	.	CASSYGPGTQYF	TGTGCCAGCAGTTATGGGCCAGGTACGCAGTATTTT
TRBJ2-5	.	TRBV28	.	CASSHLETQYF	TGTGCCAGCAGCCATCTAGAGACCCAGTACTTC
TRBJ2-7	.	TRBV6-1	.	CASSEFVKLGSYEQYF	TGTGCCAGCAGTGAATTTGTGAAGTTAGGTTCCTACGAGCAGTACTTC
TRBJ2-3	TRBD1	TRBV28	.	CASSYGQATDTQYF	TGTGCCAGCAGTTACGGACAGGCCACAGATACGCAGTATTTT
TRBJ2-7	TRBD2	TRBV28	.	CASSSPSGAGYEQYF	TGTGCCAGCAGTTCCCCTAGCGGAGCAGGCTACGAGCAGTACTTC
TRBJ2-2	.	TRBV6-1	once	CASSEWVPGELFF	TGTGCCAGCAGTGAATGGGTTCCCGGGGAGCTGTTTTTT
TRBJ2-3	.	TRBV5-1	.	CASSTGTTTDTQYF	TGCGCCAGCAGCACCGGGACCACCACAGATACGCAGTATTTT
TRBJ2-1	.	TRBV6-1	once	CASSWRDPYNEQFF	TGTGCCAGCAGCTGGAGGGATCCCTACAATGAGCAGTTCTTC
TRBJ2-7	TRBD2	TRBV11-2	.	CASSKTSGSLRSYEQYF	TGTGCCAGCAGCAAAACTAGCGGGAGTCTCAGGTCCTACGAGCAGTACTTC
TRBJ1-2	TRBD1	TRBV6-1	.	CASRADRVGGYTF	TGTGCCAGCAGGGCCGACAGGGTGGGCGGCTACACCTTC
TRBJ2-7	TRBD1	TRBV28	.	CASSSDKTGDFYEQYF	TGTGCCAGCAGCTCTGACAAGACAGGGGATTTCTACGAGCAGTACTTC
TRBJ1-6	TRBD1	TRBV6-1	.	CASGGQGAYNSPLHF	TGTGCCAGCGGAGGACAGGGCGCCTATAATTCACCCCTCCACTTT
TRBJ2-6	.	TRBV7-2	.	CASRSGRGFSGANVLTF	TGTGCCAGCAGGTCCGGACGGGGGTTTTCTGGGGCCAACGTCCTGACTTTC
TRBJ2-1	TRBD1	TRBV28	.	CASRQGINEQFF	TGTGCCAGTAGACAGGGAATCAATGAGCAGTTCTTC
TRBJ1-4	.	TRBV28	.	CASQGVGTTNEKLFF	TGTGCCAGTCAGGGCGTGGGGACAACTAATGAAAAACTGTTTTTT
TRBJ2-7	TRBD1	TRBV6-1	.	CASSLGQGIYEQYF	TGTGCCAGCAGTCTGGGACAGGGGATCTACGAGCAGTACTTC
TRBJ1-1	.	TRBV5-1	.	CASSPDVGRGTEAFF	TGCGCCAGCAGCCCGGACGTGGGAAGGGGCACTGAAGCTTTCTTT
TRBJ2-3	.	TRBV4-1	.	CASSQVRISDTQYF	TGCGCCAGCAGCCAAGTGAGGATTTCAGATACGCAGTATTTT
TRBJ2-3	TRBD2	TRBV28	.	CASSRGWGGSRSDTQYF	TGTGCCAGCAGCCGTGGGTGGGGCGGGAGTCGGTCAGATACGCAGTATTTT
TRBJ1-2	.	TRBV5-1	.	CASSLGLNNYGYTF	TGCGCCAGCAGCCTAGGGCTTAACAACTATGGCTACACCTTC
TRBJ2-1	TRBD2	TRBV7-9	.	CASSRGTSGGSRNEQFF	TGTGCCAGCAGCCGCGGGACTAGCGGGGGATCCCGCAATGAGCAGTTCTTC
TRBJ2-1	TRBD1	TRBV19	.	CASRDRSQFGEQFF	TGTGCCAGTAGGGACAGGAGTCAGTTCGGTGAGCAGTTCTTC
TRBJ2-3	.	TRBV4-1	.	CASSQGLRGDTQYF	TGCGCCAGCAGCCAAGGACTAAGGGGAGATACGCAGTATTTT
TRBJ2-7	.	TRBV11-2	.	CASSSSVEQYF	TGTGCCAGCAGCTCCTCGGTCGAGCAGTACTTC
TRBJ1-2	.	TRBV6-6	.	CASSYSGTRSGYTF	TGTGCCAGCAGTTACTCGGGGACGAGGTCTGGCTACACCTTC
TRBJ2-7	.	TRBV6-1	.	CASRKHRDGAYEQYF	TGTGCCAGCAGGAAACACCGGGACGGTGCCTACGAGCAGTACTTC
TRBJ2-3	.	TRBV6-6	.	CASSSDTDTQYF	TGTGCCAGCAGTTCGGACACAGATACGCAGTATTTT
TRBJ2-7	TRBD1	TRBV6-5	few	CASSHRGRQYF	TGTGCCAGCAGCCACAGGGGCAGGCAGTACTTC
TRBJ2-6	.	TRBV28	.	CASSPMGAGANVLTF	TGTGCCAGCAGCCCTATGGGCGCTGGGGCCAACGTCCTGACTTTC
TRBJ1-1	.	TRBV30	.	CAWSRVNTEAFF	TGTGCCTGGAGTAGGGTGAACACTGAAGCTTTCTTT
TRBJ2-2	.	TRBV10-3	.	CAISASGVTGELFF	TGTGCCATCAGTGCCTCGGGCGTCACCGGGGAGCTGTTTTTT
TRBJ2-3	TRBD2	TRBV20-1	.	CSARRGDTQYF	TGCAGTGCGAGGCGGGGGGATACGCAGTATTTT
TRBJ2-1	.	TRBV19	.	CASSSRGNNEQFF	TGTGCCAGTTCTTCGCGGGGAAACAATGAGCAGTTCTTC
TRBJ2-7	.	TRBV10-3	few	CAISVGSSYEQYF	TGTGCCATCAGTGTGGGGAGCTCCTACGAGCAGTACTTC
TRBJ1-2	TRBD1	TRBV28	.	CASRPGGGQGARGYTF	TGTGCCAGCAGACCCGGTGGGGGACAGGGGGCTAGAGGCTACACCTTC
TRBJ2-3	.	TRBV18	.	CASSQPGRPDTQYF	TGTGCCAGCTCACAGCCGGGACGACCAGATACGCAGTATTTT
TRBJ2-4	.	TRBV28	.	CASSPRRGGWTNIQYF	TGTGCCAGCAGTCCAAGGCGGGGTGGGTGGACAAACATTCAGTACTTC
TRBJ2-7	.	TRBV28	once	CASGERHEQYF	TGTGCCAGCGGGGAGCGACACGAGCAGTACTTC
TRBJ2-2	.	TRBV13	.	CASSLNARGSNTGELFF	TGTGCCAGCAGCTTAAACGCCCGGGGATCGAACACCGGGGAGCTGTTTTTT
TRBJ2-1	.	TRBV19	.	CASSIGPATYNEQFF	TGTGCCAGTAGTATAGGTCCCGCAACCTACAATGAGCAGTTCTTC
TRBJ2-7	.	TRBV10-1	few	CASSEQGQQYEQYF	TGCGCCAGCAGTGAGCAAGGACAGCAATACGAGCAGTACTTC
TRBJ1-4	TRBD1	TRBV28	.	CASSTRIGQGYEKLFF	TGTGCCAGCAGTACCCGGATCGGACAGGGGTACGAAAAACTGTTTTTT
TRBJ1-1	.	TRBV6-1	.	CASSSRDTLNTEAFF	TGTGCCAGCAGTTCCCGGGACACTTTGAACACTGAAGCTTTCTTT
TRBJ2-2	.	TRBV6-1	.	CASMEGAWNTGELFF	TGTGCCAGCATGGAGGGGGCATGGAACACCGGGGAGCTGTTTTTT
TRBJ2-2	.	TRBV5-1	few	CASSPVVNGELFF	TGCGCCAGCAGCCCGGTAGTTAACGGGGAGCTGTTTTTT
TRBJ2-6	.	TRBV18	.	CASSPPTGANVLTF	TGTGCCAGCTCACCACCGACAGGGGCCAACGTCCTGACTTTC
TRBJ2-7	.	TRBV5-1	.	CASSLGAGAYEQYF	TGCGCCAGCAGCTTGGGGGCAGGCGCCTACGAGCAGTACTTC
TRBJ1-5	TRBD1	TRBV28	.	CASRAQGGNQPQHF	TGTGCCAGCAGGGCACAGGGGGGCAATCAGCCCCAGCATTTT
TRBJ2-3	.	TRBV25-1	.	CASSAEGGLGTDTQYF	TGTGCCAGCAGTGCTGAGGGGGGGCTCGGCACAGATACGCAGTATTTT
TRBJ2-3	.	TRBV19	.	CASSGSRGDTQYF	TGTGCCAGTAGTGGGAGCAGGGGAGATACGCAGTATTTT
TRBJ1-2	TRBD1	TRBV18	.	CASSPRTGYGYGYTF	TGTGCCAGCTCACCGAGGACAGGGTACGGCTATGGCTACACCTTC
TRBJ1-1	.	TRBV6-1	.	CASMIEVNTEAFF	TGTGCCAGCATGATTGAAGTGAACACTGAAGCTTTCTTT
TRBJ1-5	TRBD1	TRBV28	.	CASSLPGGGFQPQHF	TGTGCCAGCAGTTTGCCAGGGGGCGGTTTTCAGCCCCAGCATTTT
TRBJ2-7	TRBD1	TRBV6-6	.	CASRQGDSSYEQYF	TGTGCCAGCAGACAAGGGGACAGCTCGTACGAGCAGTACTTC